Presented here are 20 T cell receptor beta chains from one specimen sequenced in a study of CD4 T cells in relation to SARS-CoV-2 and coronaviruses. For these TCRs, the target antigens are not known. Before the COVID-19 pandemic, during about 2011-2019, CD4+ T cells were taken from unexposed donors. CD4+ T cells were isolated from the cells after around 11 days of culture. Libraries were prepared by immunoSEQ multiplex PCR; TCRdb keeps only in-frame clonotypes and omits some of them. Of 18,000 or so clones in the sample, approximately 80% were seen once. Sequencing input: CD4+ T cells from PBMCs, cultured in vitro. These receptor sequences come from a human donor in good health.

This clone came up a few times. The chain joins TRBV27 to TRBJ2-7; 11 bases match TRBD1. With 2 bases clipped from V and 3 bases from J, the junction kept 3 bases outside the gene matches. This CDR3 is built from 15 residues. Per germline, CDR1 MNHEY and CDR2 SMNVEV (reference sequence). In DNA form, the CDR3 reads TGTGCCAGCAGTTTAGTGGGACAGGGGGGCTACGAGCAGTACTTC. Protein: CASSLVGQGGYEQYF.

The sample holds a few counts of this clone. V usage is TRBV5-1 and J usage is TRBJ2-5; D is undetermined. The V end lost 4 bases, the J end lost 5 bases, and 15 bases lay between the germline ends. Germline V lookup: CDR1 SGHRS, CDR2 YFSETQ. The CDR3 covers 14 residues. CDR3 in DNA: TGCGCCAGCAGCACATCTAGGTTTAGGGAGACCCAGTACTTC. This translates into CASSTSRFRETQYF.

This clone was observed a few times. The V gene is TRBV4-1, the J gene TRBJ2-7, with a possible D match to TRBD2 (6 bases). Germline V CDR1 and CDR2: MGHRA, YSYEKL. The CDR3 is 16 residues long. The V and J ends lost 4 bases and 2 bases respectively, with 18 bases between them. CDR3 DNA sequence: TGCGCCAGCAGCCCAGACCGGGACTCGGTGCCCTACGAGCAGTACTTC. Translated: CASSPDRDSVPYEQYF.

The rearrangement joins TRBV5-1 to TRBJ2-3; 12 nucleotides line up with TRBD1. The CDR3 length is 18 residues. CDR1 and CDR2 (germline): SGHRS, YFSETQ. Trimming at V came to 3 bases and at J to 1 base, leaving 9 bases not matched to a gene. In DNA form, the CDR3 reads TGCGCCAGCAGCTCACAATCCGGGACAGGGGGCCGCACAGATACGCAGTATTTT. Translated, it gives CASSSQSGTGGRTDTQYF.

The V gene is TRBV7-2, the J gene TRBJ2-3, with 7 bases identical to TRBD2. This CDR3 has 15 residues. From germline, CDR1 is SGHTA and CDR2 FQGNSA. The V and J ends lost 4 bases and 4 bases, in that order; junction bases with no gene match: 8. The CDR3 reads CASSSSGVEADTQYF. The CDR3 nucleotides read TGTGCCAGCAGCTCTAGCGGAGTGGAGGCAGATACGCAGTATTTT.

The V gene is TRBV18, the J gene TRBJ1-2, with 10 bases fitting TRBD1. The trim removed 2 bases at V and 14 bases at J, leaving 14 bases unmatched. Germline CDR1 is KGHSH and CDR2 is LQKENI. The CDR3 is 15 amino acids. The CDR3 region is CASSPGLPGTGVGTF. CDR3 coding DNA: TGTGCCAGCTCACCAGGGCTTCCGGGGACAGGGGTCGGGACCTTC.

V usage is TRBV2 and J usage is TRBJ1-1; D possibly corresponds to TRBD1 (6 bases). Germline CDR1 reads SNHLY; CDR2 reads FYNNEI. Trimming cost V 6 bases and J 0 bases, with 11 bases left between them. The CDR3 is made up of 14 amino acids. The CDR3 sequence is CASSPGTLNTEAFF. As DNA, the CDR3 is TGTGCCAGCAGCCCCGGGACACTGAACACTGAAGCTTTCTTT.

The chain carries TRBV15 and TRBJ2-6; no definite D call. Germline V gene sequence: CDR1 LNHNV, CDR2 YYDKDF (reference sequence). The CDR3 runs to 16 residues. Trimming cost V 3 bases and J 0 bases, with 9 bases left between them. For the CDR3, the DNA is TGTGCCACCAGCAGGGAAGCAGGCTCTGGGGCCAACGTCCTGACTTTC. Its protein is CATSREAGSGANVLTF.

This sequence joins TRBV4-1 and TRBJ2-6, with TRBD2 matching 13 bases. The germline gives CDR1 MGHRA, CDR2 YSYEKL. Trimming removed 5 bases from V and 0 bases from J; junction bases left unmatched: 4. The CDR3 has 18 residues. The chain's CDR3 is CASSVRLAGGSGANVLTF. In DNA, the CDR3 is TGCGCCAGCAGCGTCAGACTAGCGGGAGGCTCTGGGGCCAACGTCCTGACTTTC.

This clone was observed a single time. This chain connects TRBV24-1 to TRBJ2-1; D is possibly TRBD2 (6 bases). CDR1 and CDR2 (germline): KGHDR, SFDVKD. The CDR3 is 14 amino acids. Between the trimmed V and J ends, which lost 4 bases and 0 bases, there was a span of 6 bases. The CDR3 DNA reads as TGTGCCACCAGTGACGGGGGCTCCTACAATGAGCAGTTCTTC. Amino acids: CATSDGGSYNEQFF.

The CDR3 region is CSAPDNYEQYF. CDR3 coding DNA: TGCAGTGCTCCCGACAACTACGAGCAGTACTTC. The rearrangement uses TRBV20-1 and TRBJ2-7, with no clear D. CDR1 DFQATT and CDR2 SNEGSKA come from the germline V gene (reference sequence). Trimming pared 5 bases from V and 3 bases from J, leaving 8 bases between. The CDR3 is 11 amino acids.

The chain links TRBV9 to TRBJ1-5, with D possibly TRBD1 on 5 matching bases. CDR3 size: 15 residues. CDR1 SGDLS and CDR2 YYNGEE come from the germline V gene. The ends were cut back, 0 bases at V and 8 bases at J, with 15 bases in the middle. The CDR3 region is CASSVGGGIEEPQHF. Written as DNA, the CDR3 is TGTGCCAGCAGCGTAGGTGGGGGAATTGAGGAGCCCCAGCATTTT.

V gene TRBV30 combines with J gene TRBJ2-6, with D perhaps matching TRBD1 (6 bases). This CDR3 has 16 residues. Germline CDR1 reads GTSNPN; CDR2 reads SVGIG (reference sequence). V was shortened by 4 bases and J by 0 bases, with 13 bases between the two germline ends. The CDR3 nucleotides are TGTGCCTGGATGTTCAGGGGAAACTCTGGGGCCAACGTCCTGACTTTC. Encoded protein: CAWMFRGNSGANVLTF.

The CDR3 DNA follows: TGTGCCAGCAGTCCCATGGCGGGAGGCCCCGAGACCCAGTACTTC. The encoded protein is CASSPMAGGPETQYF. The chain employs TRBV6-5 and TRBJ2-5; 8 positions match TRBD2. Germline CDR1 reads MNHEY; CDR2 reads SVGAGI. The CDR3 loop spans 15 amino acids. The trim removed 5 bases at V and 5 bases at J, leaving 10 bases unmatched.

The chain couples TRBV15 to TRBJ2-7; the match to TRBD2 covers 7 bases. V gave up 5 bases and J gave up 1 base; unmatched junction bases: 8. CDR3 size: 15 residues. From germline, CDR1 is LNHNV and CDR2 YYDKDF (reference sequence). CDR3 DNA: TGTGCCACCAGCTCTAACAACGGGGGGTCCTACGAGCAGTACTTC. Encoded protein: CATSSNNGGSYEQYF.

The gene calls are TRBV6-1 and TRBJ2-7, with D unresolved. Trimming pared 5 bases from V and 1 base from J, leaving 9 bases between. The CDR3 has 13 residues. CDR1 is MNHNS and CDR2 is SASEGT in the germline V gene. CDR3 protein: CASSYMGSYEQYF. The CDR3 DNA follows: TGTGCCAGCAGTTATATGGGGTCCTACGAGCAGTACTTC.

The chain employs TRBV5-1 and TRBJ2-7; D gene uncertain. The CDR3 has 16 residues. Germline assignment: CDR1 SGHRS and CDR2 YFSETQ. The ends were cut back, 0 bases at V and 7 bases at J, with 20 bases in the middle. DNA of the CDR3: TGCGCCAGCAGCTTGGGGAGTGCGGAATACCTACGAGAGCAGTACTTC. Protein: CASSLGSAEYLREQYF.

The J gene is TRBJ2-7, the V gene TRBV3-1 (or the pseudogene TRBV3-2); D not certain. CDR3 size: 14 residues. Germline lookup yields CDR1 LGHDT and CDR2 YNNKEL (reference sequence). Trimming stripped 0 bases from V and 2 bases from J, with 8 bases between. The DNA of the CDR3 is TGTGCCAGCAGCCAAGAGGGAACAGCCTACGAGCAGTACTTC. Its protein product is CASSQEGTAYEQYF.

The gene calls are TRBV19 and TRBJ2-7; D gene ambiguous. Trimming shortened V by 1 base and J by 6 bases, and 13 bases separated the two germline ends. Germline lookup yields CDR1 LNHDA and CDR2 SQIVND (reference sequence). This CDR3 is built from 14 residues. CDR3 sequence reads: CASSIGPTVSEQYF. CDR3 nucleotide sequence: TGTGCCAGTAGTATAGGGCCCACAGTTTCCGAGCAGTACTTC.

This sequence joins TRBV6-5 and TRBJ2-2; D uncertain. The CDR3 is made up of 16 amino acids. V shed 2 bases and J shed 0 bases, with 10 bases lying between them. CDR1 and CDR2 from the germline V gene are MNHEY and SVGAGI. Here the CDR3 reads CASSYEAPANTGELFF. For the CDR3, the DNA is TGTGCCAGCAGTTACGAGGCCCCCGCGAACACCGGGGAGCTGTTTTTT.